This T cell receptor (beta chain) is drawn from a study of blood T cell repertoires in COVID-19. Study details: COVID-19 samples collected from the United States, Italy and Spain covered acute and convalescent phases. The analysed material was cDNA or gDNA that came from T cells, B-cell-depleted T cells, or PBMCs.

How the authors handled the data: Reference gene primer amplification in the assay estimated nucleated cell counts. Method: immunoSEQ multiplex PCR; TCRdb's copy keeps in-frame clones and lacks some. The V and J calls and the clone size are those of that table, but D and trimming were determined from the DNA. Among roughly 250,000 clones listed, roughly 77% were seen once. This CDR3 has 15 residues. Trimming at V came to 3 bases and at J to 7 bases, leaving 7 bases not matched to a gene. The germline V gene encodes CDR1 LGHDT and CDR2 YNNKEL (reference sequence). The clonotype originates from an elderly woman with acute or convalescent COVID-19. The sequenced material came from peripheral blood. This sequence joins TRBV3-1 (or the pseudogene TRBV3-2) and TRBJ2-3; 10 bases align to TRBD1. In DNA form, the CDR3 reads TGTGCCAGCAGCCACTGGGACAGGGGCCGTAATACGCAGTATTTT. Its protein is CASSHWDRGRNTQYF.